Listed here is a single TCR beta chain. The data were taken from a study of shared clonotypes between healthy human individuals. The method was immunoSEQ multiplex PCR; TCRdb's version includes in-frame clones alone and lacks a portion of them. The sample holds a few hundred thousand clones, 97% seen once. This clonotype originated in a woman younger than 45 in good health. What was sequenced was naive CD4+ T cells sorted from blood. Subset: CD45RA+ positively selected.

The CDR3 nucleotides are TGTGCCAGTACCAAGGGACAAGGGGCAACAGCCTACGAGCAGTACTTC. Encoded protein: CASTKGQGATAYEQYF. The chain links TRBV19 to TRBJ2-7; possibly TRBD1 for D (6 bases). The germline V gene encodes CDR1 LNHDA and CDR2 SQIVND (reference sequence). This CDR3 region has 16 residues. The V gene lost 7 bases and the J gene lost 2 bases, with 21 bases spanning the gap. The variable domain in full, with the rest retrieved from reference TRBV19 and TRBJ2-7, is DGGITQSPKYLFRKEGQNVTLSCEQNLNHDAMYWYRQDPGQGLRLIYYSQIVNDFQKGDIAEGYSVSREKKESFPLTVTSAQKNPTAFYLCASTKGQGATAYEQYFGPGTRLTVT.